This TCR beta chain was sequenced during a study of early T cells in non-severe SARS-CoV-2 infection. Study-wide background: Whole-blood bulk RNA, unsorted, was sequenced, and chains were unpaired.

The V and J ends lost 0 bases and 2 bases respectively, with 9 bases between them. Germline CDR1 reads SGDLS; CDR2 reads YYNGEE. The CDR3 extends over 14 amino acids. At least ten counts were recorded for this clonotype. The antigen remains unidentified. Study outcomes and limitations: VDJdb matching favored anti-spike CD8 responses, missing private and CD4 specificities.

The TCR library protocol attached unique molecular identifiers to the individual cDNA molecules. TCRdb re-analysed the 5' RACE reads in MiXCR, keeping a single row per CDR3 protein. The sample records tens of thousands of distinct CDR3 sequences, about a tenth being singletons. The clonotype originates from an adult who was a healthcare worker with PCR-confirmed SARS-CoV-2 infection or an uninfected control (not recorded which). This chain links TRBV9 with TRBJ2-7, with D possibly matching TRBD1 (5 bases). The sample taken for sequencing was whole blood. In DNA form, the CDR3 reads TGTGCCAGCAGCGTAGCTGTAGGGGCCTACGAGCAGTACTTC. Protein product: CASSVAVGAYEQYF.